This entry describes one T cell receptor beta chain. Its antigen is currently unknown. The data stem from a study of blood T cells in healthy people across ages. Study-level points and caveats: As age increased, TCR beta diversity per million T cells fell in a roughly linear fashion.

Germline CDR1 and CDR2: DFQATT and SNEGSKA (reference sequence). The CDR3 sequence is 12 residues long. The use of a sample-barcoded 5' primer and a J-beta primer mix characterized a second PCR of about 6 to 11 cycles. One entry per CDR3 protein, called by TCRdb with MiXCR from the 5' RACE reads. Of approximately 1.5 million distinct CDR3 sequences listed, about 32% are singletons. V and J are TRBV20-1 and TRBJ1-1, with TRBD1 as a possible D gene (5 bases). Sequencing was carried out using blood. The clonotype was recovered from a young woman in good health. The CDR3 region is CTPTEMNTEAFF. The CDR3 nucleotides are TGCACTCCGACAGAAATGAACACTGAAGCTTTCTTT.